Listed below are T cell receptor beta chains from one sample, sequenced in a study of T cells in Graves' hyperthyroidism and ophthalmopathy. Using its own MiXCR run on the multiplex PCR reads, TCRdb lists one record per CDR3 protein. This table holds roughly 170,000 distinct CDR3 sequences, more than 15% found once. The specimen sequenced was blood. All receptors come from a woman aged 50 to 60 with Graves' hyperthyroidism. Each CDR3 is given with its conserved first and last residue.

v_call	j_call	cdr3_length	cdr3_aa
TRBV6-1	TRBJ2-7	14	CASSPAGIGYEQYF
TRBV10-3	TRBJ1-1	14	CAIRGLVQNTEAFF
TRBV7-2	TRBJ1-5	13	CASSQGKNQPQHF
TRBV7-2	TRBJ2-5	15	CASSLAFRGESTQYF
TRBV4-3	TRBJ1-6	15	CASSQENQGGSPLHF
TRBV12-5	TRBJ1-2	16	CASGLAGTGDVYGYTF
TRBV19	TRBJ1-5	16	CASSIGGQGSNQPQHF
TRBV13	TRBJ2-7	15	CASSSGQPNTYKQYF
TRBV12-3/TRBV12-4	TRBJ2-2	14	CASSLGYWTGELFF
TRBV20-1	TRBJ2-1	16	CSARVSGDSSYNEQFF
TRBV7-6	TRBJ2-3	17	CASSLVASGSIADTQYF
TRBV4-3	TRBJ2-7	15	CASSQDQGNSYEQYF
TRBV5-1	TRBJ2-1	14	CASSGRQGGNEQFF
TRBV28	TRBJ2-1	15	CASSLYAGGDNEQFF
TRBV28	TRBJ1-1	15	CASSLRSSLNTEAFF
TRBV6-1	TRBJ1-2	15	CASSEYRASDYGYTF
TRBV7-9	TRBJ1-4	17	CASSWTGGAFGGEKLFF
TRBV28	TRBJ1-1	15	CASSPPDRDNTEAFF
TRBV20-1	TRBJ2-7	13	CSASGTHSYEQYF
TRBV5-1	TRBJ1-1	15	CASSLDGGARTEAFF
TRBV6-1	TRBJ1-1	14	CASSTKTGNTEAFF
TRBV4-1	TRBJ2-5	12	CASSHRQETQYF
TRBV19	TRBJ1-2	13	CASSIREGGGYTF
TRBV28	TRBJ1-2	14	CASSSPPGTYGYTF
TRBV27	TRBJ1-1	14	CASSLGGVSTEAFF